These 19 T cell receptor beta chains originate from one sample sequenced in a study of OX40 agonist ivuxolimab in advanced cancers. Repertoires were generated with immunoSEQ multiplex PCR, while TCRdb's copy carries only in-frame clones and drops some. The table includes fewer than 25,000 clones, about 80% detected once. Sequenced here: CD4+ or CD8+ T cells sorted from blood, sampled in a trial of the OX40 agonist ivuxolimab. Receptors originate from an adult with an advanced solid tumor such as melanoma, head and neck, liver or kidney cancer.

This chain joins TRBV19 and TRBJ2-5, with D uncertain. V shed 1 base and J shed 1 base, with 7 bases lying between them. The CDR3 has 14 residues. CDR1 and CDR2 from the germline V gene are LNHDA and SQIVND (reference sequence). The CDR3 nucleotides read TGTGCCAGTAGTATAGTCCACTCCCAAGAGACCCAGTACTTC. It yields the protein CASSIVHSQETQYF.

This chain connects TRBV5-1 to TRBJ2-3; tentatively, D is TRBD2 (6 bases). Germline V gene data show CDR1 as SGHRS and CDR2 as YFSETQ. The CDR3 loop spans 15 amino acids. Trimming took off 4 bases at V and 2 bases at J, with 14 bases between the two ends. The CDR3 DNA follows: TGCGCCAGCAGCGAACTAGCTCGACACACAGATACGCAGTATTTT. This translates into CASSELARHTDTQYF.

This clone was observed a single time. The CDR3 DNA reads TGTGCCAGCAGCCAAGATTCGACCGGGACTGGATATGGCTACACCTTC. Translation gives CASSQDSTGTGYGYTF. The V call is TRBV14, the J call TRBJ1-2; weak D call: TRBD1 (5 bases). Germline CDR1 is SGHDN and CDR2 is FVKESK. The CDR3 is 16 amino acids. V dropped 0 bases and J dropped 5 bases, with 16 bases sitting between them. The full variable domain, with the rest looked up from reference TRBV14 and TRBJ1-2, is EAGVTQFPSHSVIEKGQTVTLRCDPISGHDNLYWYRRVMGKEIKFLLHFVKESKQDESGMPNNRFLAERTGGTYSTLKVQPAELEDSGVYFCASSQDSTGTGYGYTFGSGTRLTVV.

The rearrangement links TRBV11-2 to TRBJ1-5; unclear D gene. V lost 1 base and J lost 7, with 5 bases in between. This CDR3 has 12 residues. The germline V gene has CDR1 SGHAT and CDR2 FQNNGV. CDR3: CASSLGGQPQHF. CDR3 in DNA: TGTGCCAGCAGCTTAGGTGGACAGCCCCAGCATTTT.

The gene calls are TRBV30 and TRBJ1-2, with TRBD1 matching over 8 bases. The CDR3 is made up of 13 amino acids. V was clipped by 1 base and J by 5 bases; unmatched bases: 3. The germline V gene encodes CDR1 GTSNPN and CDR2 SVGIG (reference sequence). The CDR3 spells CAWSAQGAYGYTF. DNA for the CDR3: TGTGCCTGGAGTGCCCAGGGGGCGTATGGCTACACCTTC.

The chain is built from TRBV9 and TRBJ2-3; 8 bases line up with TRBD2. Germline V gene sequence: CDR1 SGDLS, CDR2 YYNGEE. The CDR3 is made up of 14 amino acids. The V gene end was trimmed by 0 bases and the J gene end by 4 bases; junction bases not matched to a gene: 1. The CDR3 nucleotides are TGTGCCAGCAGCGTAGCGGGAGGGCCAGATACGCAGTATTTT. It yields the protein CASSVAGGPDTQYF.

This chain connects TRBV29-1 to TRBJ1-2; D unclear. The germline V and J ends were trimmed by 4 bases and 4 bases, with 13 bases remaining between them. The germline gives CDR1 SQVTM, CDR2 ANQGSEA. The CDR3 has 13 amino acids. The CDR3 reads CSVVDLTSYGYTF. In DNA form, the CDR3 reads TGCAGCGTTGTGGATCTGACTTCCTATGGCTACACCTTC.

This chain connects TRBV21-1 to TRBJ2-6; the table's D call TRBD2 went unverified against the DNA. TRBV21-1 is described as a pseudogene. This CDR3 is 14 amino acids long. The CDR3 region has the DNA TGTGCCAGCTGTGGGGAGAGCGGGGCCAACGTCCTGACTTTC. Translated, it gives CASCGESGANVLTF.

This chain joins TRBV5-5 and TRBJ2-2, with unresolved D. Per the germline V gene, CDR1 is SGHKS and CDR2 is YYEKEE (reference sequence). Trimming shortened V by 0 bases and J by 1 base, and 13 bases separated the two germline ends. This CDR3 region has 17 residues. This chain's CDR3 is CASSLVGGEENTGELFF. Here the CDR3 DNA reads TGTGCCAGCAGCTTGGTGGGCGGTGAAGAGAACACCGGGGAGCTGTTTTTT. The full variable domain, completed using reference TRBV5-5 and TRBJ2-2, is DAGVTQSPTHLIKTRGQQVTLRCSPISGHKSVSWYQQVLGQGPQFIFQYYEKEERGRGNFPDRFSARQFPNYSSELNVNALLLGDSALYLCASSLVGGEENTGELFFGEGSRLTVL.

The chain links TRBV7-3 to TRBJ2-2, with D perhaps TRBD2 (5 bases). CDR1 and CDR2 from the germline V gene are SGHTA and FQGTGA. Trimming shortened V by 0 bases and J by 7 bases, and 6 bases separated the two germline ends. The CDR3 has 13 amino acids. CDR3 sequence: CASSLTGSGELFF. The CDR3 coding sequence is TGTGCCAGCAGCTTAACGGGGAGCGGGGAGCTGTTTTTT.

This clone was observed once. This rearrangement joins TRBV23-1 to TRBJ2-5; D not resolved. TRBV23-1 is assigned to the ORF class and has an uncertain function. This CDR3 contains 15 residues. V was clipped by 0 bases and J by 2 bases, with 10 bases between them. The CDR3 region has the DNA TGCGCCAGCAGTCAATCTTCGGCAGGTCAAGAGACCCAGTACTTC. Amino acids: CASSQSSAGQETQYF.

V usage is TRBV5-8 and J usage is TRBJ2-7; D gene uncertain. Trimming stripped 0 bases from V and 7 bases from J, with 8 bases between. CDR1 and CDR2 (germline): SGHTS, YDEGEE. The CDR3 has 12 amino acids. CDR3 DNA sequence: TGTGCCAGCAGCTTGGGGGTTAGGGAGCAGTACTTC. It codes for CASSLGVREQYF.

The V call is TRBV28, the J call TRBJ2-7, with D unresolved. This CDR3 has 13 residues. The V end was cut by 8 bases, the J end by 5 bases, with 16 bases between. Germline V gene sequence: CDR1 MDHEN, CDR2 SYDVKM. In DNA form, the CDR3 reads TGTGCCAGCCCGTTCAAAGCCCCCAACGAGCAGTACTTC. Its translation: CASPFKAPNEQYF.

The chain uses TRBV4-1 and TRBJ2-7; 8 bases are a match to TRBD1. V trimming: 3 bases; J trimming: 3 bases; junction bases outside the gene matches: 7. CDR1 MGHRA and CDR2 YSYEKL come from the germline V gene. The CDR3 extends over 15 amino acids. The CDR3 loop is CASSHTPGQVYEQYF. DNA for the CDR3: TGCGCCAGCAGCCATACCCCGGGACAGGTCTACGAGCAGTACTTC.

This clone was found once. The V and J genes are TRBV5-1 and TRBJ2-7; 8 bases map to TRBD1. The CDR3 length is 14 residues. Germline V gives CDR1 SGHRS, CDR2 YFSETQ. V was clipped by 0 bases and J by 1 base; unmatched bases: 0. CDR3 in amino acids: CASSLDRGSYEQYF. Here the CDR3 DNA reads TGCGCCAGCAGCTTGGACAGGGGGTCCTACGAGCAGTACTTC.

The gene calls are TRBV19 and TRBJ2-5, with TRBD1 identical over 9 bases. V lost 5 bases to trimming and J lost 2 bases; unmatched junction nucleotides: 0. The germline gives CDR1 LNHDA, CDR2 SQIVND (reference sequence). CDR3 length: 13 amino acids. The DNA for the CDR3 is TGTGCCAGTAGTGACAGGGGGCAAGAGACCCAGTACTTC. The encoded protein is CASSDRGQETQYF. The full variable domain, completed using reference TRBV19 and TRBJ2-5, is DGGITQSPKYLFRKEGQNVTLSCEQNLNHDAMYWYRQDPGQGLRLIYYSQIVNDFQKGDIAEGYSVSREKKESFPLTVTSAQKNPTAFYLCASSDRGQETQYFGPGTRLLVL.

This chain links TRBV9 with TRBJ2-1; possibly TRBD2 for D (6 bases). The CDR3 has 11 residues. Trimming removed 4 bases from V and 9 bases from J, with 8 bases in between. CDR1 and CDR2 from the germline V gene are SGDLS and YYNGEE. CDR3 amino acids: CASSNGGEQFF. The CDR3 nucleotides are TGTGCCAGCAGCAACGGGGGTGAGCAGTTCTTC.

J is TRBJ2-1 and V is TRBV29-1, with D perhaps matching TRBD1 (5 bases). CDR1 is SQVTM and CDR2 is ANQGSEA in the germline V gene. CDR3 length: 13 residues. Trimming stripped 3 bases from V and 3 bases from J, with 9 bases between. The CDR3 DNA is TGCAGCGTTGAGACCAGGGACTACAATGAGCAGTTCTTC. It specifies CSVETRDYNEQFF.

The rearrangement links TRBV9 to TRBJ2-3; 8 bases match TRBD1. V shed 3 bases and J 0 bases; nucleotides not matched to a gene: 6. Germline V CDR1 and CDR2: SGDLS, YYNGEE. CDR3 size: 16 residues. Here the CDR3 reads CASSALDRGSTDTQYF. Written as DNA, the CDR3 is TGTGCCAGCAGCGCTCTAGACAGGGGAAGCACAGATACGCAGTATTTT.